A single sample gave rise to the 14 T cell receptor beta chains below, sequenced in a study of control samples from healthy donors and cancer patients. Data came from immunoSEQ multiplex PCR; TCRdb stores just in-frame clones and leaves some out. The profile shows 100,000 or so clones, about 80% of them singletons. Specimen: blood. These receptors were collected from a woman aged 50 to 65 in good health.

The chain uses TRBV14 and TRBJ1-6; no clear D gene. The V end was cut by 1 base, the J end by 9 bases, with 10 bases between. Germline V gene data show CDR1 as SGHDN and CDR2 as FVKESK. The CDR3 length is 14 residues. In DNA form, the CDR3 reads TGTGCCAGCAGCCAAGGGGGATTTGGTTCACCCCTCCACTTT. Protein product: CASSQGGFGSPLHF. Combining the CDR3 with reference TRBV14 and TRBJ1-6 gives the whole variable domain EAGVTQFPSHSVIEKGQTVTLRCDPISGHDNLYWYRRVMGKEIKFLLHFVKESKQDESGMPNNRFLAERTGGTYSTLKVQPAELEDSGVYFCASSQGGFGSPLHFGNGTRLTVT.

The gene calls are TRBV2 and TRBJ1-5; D is perhaps TRBD1 (6 bases). With 3 bases removed from V and 6 bases from J, the gap between germline ends came to 15 bases. Germline CDR1 reads SNHLY; CDR2 reads FYNNEI. The length of the CDR3 is 15 residues. The CDR3 DNA follows: TGTGCCAGCAGTGAGGGTCGGCAGGGGTTTCAGCCCCAGCATTTT. Translation gives CASSEGRQGFQPQHF.

The V and J genes are TRBV21-1 and TRBJ1-4. TRBV21-1 is an annotated pseudogene. The CDR3 is 14 amino acids. The chain's CDR3 is CASSKLGIDEKLFF. DNA of the CDR3: TGTGCCAGCAGCAAATTAGGAATTGATGAAAAACTGTTTTTT.

The chain has TRBV5-1 and TRBJ1-5; possibly TRBD1 for D (5 bases). The germline V and J ends were trimmed by 7 bases and 7 bases, with 18 bases remaining between them. The germline gives CDR1 SGHRS, CDR2 YFSETQ. The CDR3 contains 14 residues. The CDR3 sequence is CASSLGGTRQPQHF. The CDR3 DNA reads as TGCGCCAGCTCCCTGGGGGGGACTCGCCAGCCCCAGCATTTT. The entire variable domain, with the rest obtained from reference TRBV5-1 and TRBJ1-5, is as follows: KAGVTQTPRYLIKTRGQQVTLSCSPISGHRSVSWYQQTPGQGLQFLFEYFSETQRNKGNFPGRFSGRQFSNSRSEMNVSTLELGDSALYLCASSLGGTRQPQHFGDGTRLSIL.

The chain has TRBV30 and TRBJ2-7, with 7 positions matching TRBD2. The CDR3 loop spans 13 amino acids. V trimming: 2 bases; J trimming: 5 bases; junction bases outside the gene matches: 6. Germline loops: CDR1 GTSNPN, CDR2 SVGIG (reference sequence). The chain's CDR3 is CAWSSGTNNEQYF. In DNA, the CDR3 is TGTGCCTGGAGTTCGGGGACTAACAACGAGCAGTACTTC.

This chain links TRBV6-6 with TRBJ2-2; unclear D gene. The germline V gene encodes CDR1 MNHNY and CDR2 SVGAGI (reference sequence). This CDR3 is 14 amino acids long. Trimming took off 6 bases at V and 4 bases at J, with 12 bases between the two ends. As DNA, the CDR3 is TGTGCCAGCAGACCGTCGACCGGCACCGGGGAGCTGTTTTTT. Amino acid sequence: CASRPSTGTGELFF.

This clone was seen only a few times. This chain uses TRBV5-4 with TRBJ2-5, with 8 bases that match TRBD2. The V gene's germline CDR1 is SGHNT and CDR2 YYREEE (reference sequence). The CDR3 covers 14 residues. The V gene end was trimmed by 4 bases and the J gene end by 1 base; junction bases not matched to a gene: 3. The CDR3 loop reads CASSTGLAQETQYF. The CDR3, as DNA: TGTGCCAGCAGCACCGGACTAGCCCAAGAGACCCAGTACTTC.

V and J are TRBV7-2 and TRBJ2-3; D is uncertain. Per the germline V gene, CDR1 is SGHTA and CDR2 is FQGNSA. This CDR3 region has 15 residues. Trimming shortened V by 3 bases and J by 2 bases, and 12 bases separated the two germline ends. The CDR3 reads CASSLSGRVTDTQYF. CDR3 DNA: TGTGCCAGCAGCTTGTCAGGTCGCGTCACAGATACGCAGTATTTT.

This clone was seen a few times. CDR3 residues: CSVESGGITEAFF. The CDR3 coding sequence is TGCAGCGTTGAATCGGGGGGCATCACTGAAGCTTTCTTT. This sequence joins TRBV29-1 and TRBJ1-1; the D gene is possibly TRBD1 (6 bases). The CDR3 is 13 amino acids. V was trimmed by 2 bases and J by 4 bases, leaving 11 bases between them. Looked up from germline, CDR1 is SQVTM and CDR2 is ANQGSEA.

In its sample, this clone was seen once. The V gene is TRBV29-1, the J gene TRBJ1-1, with D uncertain. The CDR3 totals 13 residues. The V and J ends lost 4 bases and 7 bases respectively, with 16 bases between them. CDR1 is SQVTM, CDR2 ANQGSEA, per germline. CDR3 amino acids: CSVAPQPGGEAFF. The CDR3 DNA reads as TGCAGCGTTGCCCCCCAACCCGGAGGTGAAGCTTTCTTT.

V is TRBV2 and J is TRBJ2-7, with D hard to call. The germline V gene has CDR1 SNHLY and CDR2 FYNNEI. The V end was cut by 7 bases, the J end by 4 bases, with 8 bases between. The CDR3 covers 11 residues. CDR3 sequence reads: CASKSGYEQYF. The CDR3 region has the DNA TGTGCCAGCAAATCCGGGTACGAGCAGTACTTC. Together with reference TRBV2 and TRBJ2-7, the CDR3 gives the full variable domain: EPEVTQTPSHQVTQMGQEVILRCVPISNHLYFYWYRQILGQKVEFLVSFYNNEISEKSEIFDDQFSVERPDGSNFTLKIRSTKLEDSAMYFCASKSGYEQYFGPGTRLTVT.

The V gene is TRBV6-2 or TRBV6-3, the J gene TRBJ2-1; TRBD2 matches 14 bases. Trimming cost V 4 bases and J 7 bases; bases outside gene matches: 3. Per germline, CDR1 MNHEY and CDR2 SVGEGT. The CDR3 consists of 15 residues. CDR3: CASSSGLAGVNEQFF. The DNA of the CDR3 is TGTGCCAGCAGTTCGGGACTAGCGGGGGTGAATGAGCAGTTCTTC.

CDR3 region: CASSQEGNSYNSPLHF. In DNA form, the CDR3 reads TGTGCCAGCAGCCAAGAAGGGAACTCCTATAATTCACCCCTCCACTTT. This chain connects TRBV4-2 to TRBJ1-6; no clear D gene. Trimming removed 0 bases at V and 0 bases at J, with 6 bases between. CDR1 and CDR2 from the germline V gene are LGHNA and YNFKEQ. The CDR3 consists of 16 residues.

This chain connects TRBV19 to TRBJ1-4; D unclear. In germline, CDR1 is LNHDA, CDR2 SQIVND (reference sequence). Trimming stripped 8 bases from V and 2 bases from J, with 12 bases between. The CDR3 totals 14 residues. CDR3 coding DNA: TGTGCCAGTTCCGAGGTGGCGACTAATGAAAAACTGTTTTTT. Amino acids: CASSEVATNEKLFF.